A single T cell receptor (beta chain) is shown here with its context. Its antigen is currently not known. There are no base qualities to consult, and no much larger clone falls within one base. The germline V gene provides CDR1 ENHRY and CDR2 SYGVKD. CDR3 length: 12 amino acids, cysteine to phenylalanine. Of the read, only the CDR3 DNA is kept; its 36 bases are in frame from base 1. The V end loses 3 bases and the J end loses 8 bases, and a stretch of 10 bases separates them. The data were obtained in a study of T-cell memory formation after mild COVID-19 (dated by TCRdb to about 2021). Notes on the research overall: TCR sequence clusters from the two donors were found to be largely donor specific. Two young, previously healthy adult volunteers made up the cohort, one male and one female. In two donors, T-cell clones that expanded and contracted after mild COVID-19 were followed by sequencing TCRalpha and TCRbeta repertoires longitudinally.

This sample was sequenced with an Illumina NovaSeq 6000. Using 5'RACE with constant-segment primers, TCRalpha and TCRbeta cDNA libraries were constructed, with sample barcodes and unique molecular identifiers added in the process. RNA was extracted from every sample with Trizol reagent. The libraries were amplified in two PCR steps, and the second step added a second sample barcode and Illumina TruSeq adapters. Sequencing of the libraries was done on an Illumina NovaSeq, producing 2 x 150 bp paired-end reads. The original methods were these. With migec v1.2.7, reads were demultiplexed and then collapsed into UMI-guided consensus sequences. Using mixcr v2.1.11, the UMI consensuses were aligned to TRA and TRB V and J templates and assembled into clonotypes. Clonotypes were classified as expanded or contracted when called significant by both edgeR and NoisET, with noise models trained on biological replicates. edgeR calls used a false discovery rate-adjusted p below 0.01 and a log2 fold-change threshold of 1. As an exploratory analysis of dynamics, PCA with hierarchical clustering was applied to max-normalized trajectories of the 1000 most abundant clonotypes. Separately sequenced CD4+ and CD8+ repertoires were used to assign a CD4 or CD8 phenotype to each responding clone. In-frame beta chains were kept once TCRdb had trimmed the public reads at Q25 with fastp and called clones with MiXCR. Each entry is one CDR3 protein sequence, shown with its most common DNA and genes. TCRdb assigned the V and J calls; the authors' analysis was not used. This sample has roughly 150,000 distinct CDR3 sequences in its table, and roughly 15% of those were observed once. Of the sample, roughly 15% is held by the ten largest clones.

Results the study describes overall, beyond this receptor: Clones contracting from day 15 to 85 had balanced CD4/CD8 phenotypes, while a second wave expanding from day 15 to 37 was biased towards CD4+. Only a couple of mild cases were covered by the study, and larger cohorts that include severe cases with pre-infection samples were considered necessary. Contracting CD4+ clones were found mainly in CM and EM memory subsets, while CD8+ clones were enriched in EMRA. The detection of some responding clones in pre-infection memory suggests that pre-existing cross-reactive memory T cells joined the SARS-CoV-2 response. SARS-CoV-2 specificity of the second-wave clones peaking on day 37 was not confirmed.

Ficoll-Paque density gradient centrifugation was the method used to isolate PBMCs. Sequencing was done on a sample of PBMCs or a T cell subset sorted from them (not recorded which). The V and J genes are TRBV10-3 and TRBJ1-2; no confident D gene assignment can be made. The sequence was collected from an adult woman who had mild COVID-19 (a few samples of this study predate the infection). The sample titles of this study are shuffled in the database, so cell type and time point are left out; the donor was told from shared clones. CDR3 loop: CAISDEGGGYTF. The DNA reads TGTGCCATCAGTGACGAGGGAGGAGGCTACACCTTC.